The rows below give T cell receptor beta chains drawn from one sample of a study of cytomegalovirus exposure and HLA in healthy donors. Here immunoSEQ multiplex PCR was the method, and the copy in TCRdb shows in-frame clones only, minus some. Across 40,000 to 50,000 clones, the top ten clones capture more than 1.5% of the sample. Sequencing used PBMCs. All receptors derive from a woman in her 30s in good health and CMV-seronegative. Both conserved end residues are part of each CDR3. A D gene is named only where the DNA matches it firmly.

DNA | CDR3 | V | length | D | J
TGTGCCAGCAGTTCCCAGACAGGGTTCATGAACTCACCCCTCCACTTT | CASSSQTGFMNSPLHF | TRBV28 | 16 | TRBD1 | TRBJ1-6
TGTGCCAGCAGCGTGCCCCTAGCGGTTCCCTACGAGCAGTACTTC | CASSVPLAVPYEQYF | TRBV9 | 15 | TRBD2 | TRBJ2-7
TGTGCCAGCAGCGCCGGACTCAAACCCAGCTCTGGAAACACCATATATTTT | CASSAGLKPSSGNTIYF | TRBV9 | 17 | . | TRBJ1-3
TGTGCCAGTAGTACAAGACCTCTACAGGAATTGAACACTGAAGCTTTCTTT | CASSTRPLQELNTEAFF | TRBV19 | 17 | . | TRBJ1-1
TGTGCCAGCACCACCAGACAGGGGTACGAGCAGTACTTC | CASTTRQGYEQYF | TRBV7-9 | 13 | TRBD1 | TRBJ2-7
TGTGCCTGGAGTCCGGGACTAGCGGTGGAGACCCAGTACTTC | CAWSPGLAVETQYF | TRBV30 | 14 | TRBD2 | TRBJ2-5
TGTGCCAGCAGCGTATTCAAAACTAGCGGCCTCACAGATACGCAGTATTTT | CASSVFKTSGLTDTQYF | TRBV9 | 17 | TRBD2 | TRBJ2-3
TGTGCCAGCAGCTTGGCGGGGGGTCGCAATGAGCAGTTCTTC | CASSLAGGRNEQFF | TRBV5-6 | 14 | TRBD2 | TRBJ2-1